This paragraph covers one T cell receptor (beta chain) sequence. As yet, its antigen is unknown. Researchers ran the PCR with 60 Vbeta and 13 Jbeta primers. TCRdb keeps only in-frame clones here, not all; method: immunoSEQ multiplex PCR. The sample has fewer than 45,000 clones, about 70% seen once; the top ten hold approximately 4%. The data derive from a study of cytomegalovirus exposure and HLA in healthy donors. Study-level information: Of several hundred genotyped donors, about 81% clustered with self-reported Caucasian donors.

Germline CDR1 reads SQVTM; CDR2 reads ANQGSEA. V lost 6 bases to trimming and J lost 5 bases; unmatched junction nucleotides: 8. This CDR3 region has 14 residues. The study, taken as a whole, reports: Reports indicated that the classifier achieved high specificity and sensitivity in diagnosing cytomegalovirus status. After further analysis at a later stage, 15,000 to 20,000 TCR beta sequences were associated with HLA alleles at 0.05 false discovery rate.

Sequencing was performed on PBMCs. This chain connects TRBV29-1 to TRBJ2-5; 11 nucleotides match TRBD1. The sequence was obtained from a man aged 35 to 55 in good health and CMV-seronegative. CDR3: CSVPRTGGVETQYF. The DNA for the CDR3 is TGCAGCGTCCCCCGGACAGGGGGCGTGGAGACCCAGTACTTC.